Each of the 5 T cell receptor beta chains below was sequenced from the same sample in a study of long-term antiretroviral therapy in people with HIV. An immunoSEQ assay, version v3.0, was performed at survey level. Clones were read by immunoSEQ multiplex PCR, and TCRdb kept only the in-frame ones, dropping some. The table lists about 20,000 clones, 82% of them singletons. Sequenced here: unsorted PBMCs, sampled 2.4 years after starting antiretroviral therapy. Receptors originate from a man between 40 and 49 years old with HIV.

The rearrangement uses TRBV15 and TRBJ1-1; D is perhaps TRBD1 (5 bases). The V gene lost 3 bases and the J gene lost 4 bases, with 18 bases spanning the gap. This CDR3 has 16 residues. Germline V gives CDR1 LNHNV, CDR2 YYDKDF (reference sequence). The CDR3 region is CATSSPEVLRGTEAFF. CDR3 nucleotide sequence: TGTGCCACCAGCAGCCCAGAGGTCCTGAGGGGCACTGAAGCTTTCTTT.

The chain is built from TRBV19 and TRBJ1-2, with 8 positions matching TRBD1. CDR3 length: 14 amino acids. Trimming at V came to 6 bases and at J to 4 bases, leaving 7 bases not matched to a gene. The germline CDR1 and CDR2 sequences are LNHDA and SQIVND (reference sequence). The CDR3 coding sequence is TGTGCCAGTAGCGTTGACAGGGGACCCTATGGCTACACCTTC. As protein: CASSVDRGPYGYTF. Looking up the rest from reference TRBV19 and TRBJ1-2 gives the full variable domain: DGGITQSPKYLFRKEGQNVTLSCEQNLNHDAMYWYRQDPGQGLRLIYYSQIVNDFQKGDIAEGYSVSREKKESFPLTVTSAQKNPTAFYLCASSVDRGPYGYTFGSGTRLTVV.

Here the CDR3 reads CASSLSINGEGYTF. The CDR3 region has the DNA TGTGCCAGCAGCTTATCGATTAACGGCGAAGGCTACACCTTC. The chain recombines TRBV7-9 with TRBJ1-2; D gene unclear. With 2 bases removed from V and 8 bases from J, the gap between germline ends came to 15 bases. This CDR3 spans 14 amino acids. Germline assignment: CDR1 SEHNR and CDR2 FQNEAQ (reference sequence).

The table lists this clone with a count of one. The chain has TRBV20-1 and TRBJ2-7; no clear D. Trimming stripped 3 bases from V and 3 bases from J, with 6 bases between. Per the germline V gene, CDR1 is DFQATT and CDR2 is SNEGSKA (reference sequence). CDR3 length: 11 residues. The CDR3 protein is CSASKSYEQYF. The CDR3 DNA is TGCAGTGCTAGCAAGAGCTACGAGCAGTACTTC.

This clone has a single count. This chain joins TRBV27 and TRBJ1-1; the D gene is possibly TRBD1 (5 bases). V lost 6 bases, J lost 0 bases, and 20 bases lay in between. This CDR3 is built from 17 residues. Looked up from germline, CDR1 is MNHEY and CDR2 is SMNVEV (reference sequence). The CDR3 sequence: CASRPDWGDGMNTEAFF. CDR3 coding DNA: TGTGCCAGCAGACCCGACTGGGGGGACGGGATGAACACTGAAGCTTTCTTT.